This is a list of T cell receptor beta chains from one sample in a study of blood T cell repertoires in COVID-19. The assay was immunoSEQ multiplex PCR, and TCRdb's table has in-frame clones only and misses some. This sample has roughly 300,000 clones, with 80% to 90% found just once. Sequencing used PBMCs or T cells enriched from blood (not recorded which). These TCRs come from a woman under 30 who had recovered from COVID-19. Each CDR3 is given with its conserved first and last residue. Each record gives: D gene, clone size, J gene, V gene, CDR3 protein, CDR3 DNA. D genes are given only for firm matches. Clone size is stated in some rows and not others, as once, few, many or a class when expanded.

d_gene: -; abundance: -; j_gene: TRBJ2-5; v_gene: TRBV13; CDR3aa: CASSRYQETQYF; CDR3nt: TGTGCCAGCAGCCGGTACCAAGAGACCCAGTACTTC
d_gene: TRBD1; abundance: -; j_gene: TRBJ1-1; v_gene: TRBV18; CDR3aa: CASSPLRGLETEAFF; CDR3nt: TGTGCCAGCTCACCACTGAGGGGGCTAGAGACTGAAGCTTTCTTT
d_gene: TRBD1; abundance: -; j_gene: TRBJ2-3; v_gene: TRBV4-1; CDR3aa: CASSPGQGADTQYF; CDR3nt: TGCGCCAGCAGCCCTGGACAGGGGGCAGATACGCAGTATTTT
d_gene: -; abundance: few; j_gene: TRBJ2-7; v_gene: TRBV21-1; CDR3aa: CASSKLGDRAVEQYF; CDR3nt: TGTGCCAGCAGCAAGCTAGGAGACAGGGCCGTCGAGCAGTACTTC
d_gene: -; abundance: few; j_gene: TRBJ1-1; v_gene: TRBV7-9; CDR3aa: CASSLGTRTEAFF; CDR3nt: TGTGCCAGCAGCCTTGGCACCCGCACTGAAGCTTTCTTT
d_gene: TRBD2; abundance: -; j_gene: TRBJ2-2; v_gene: TRBV18; CDR3aa: CASSQRENTGELFF; CDR3nt: TGTGCCAGCTCGCAGCGGGAGAACACCGGGGAGCTGTTTTTT
d_gene: -; abundance: -; j_gene: TRBJ2-7; v_gene: TRBV14; CDR3aa: CASSHLGFPLPLEQYF; CDR3nt: TGTGCCAGCAGCCACCTCGGGTTCCCCCTCCCCCTCGAGCAGTACTTC
d_gene: -; abundance: -; j_gene: TRBJ1-1; v_gene: TRBV7-6; CDR3aa: CASSPGRGMNTEAFF; CDR3nt: TGTGCCAGCAGCCCAGGCAGGGGTATGAATACTGAAGCTTTCTTT
d_gene: TRBD1; abundance: -; j_gene: TRBJ2-1; v_gene: TRBV3-1/TRBV3-2; CDR3aa: CASSPRQGRNEQFF; CDR3nt: TGTGCCAGCAGCCCAAGACAGGGGCGCAATGAGCAGTTCTTC
d_gene: TRBD2; abundance: -; j_gene: TRBJ2-5; v_gene: TRBV5-4; CDR3aa: CASSINLAGAGQETQYF; CDR3nt: TGTGCCAGCAGCATTAATCTAGCGGGAGCGGGACAAGAGACCCAGTACTTC
d_gene: -; abundance: -; j_gene: TRBJ2-3; v_gene: TRBV20-1; CDR3aa: CSASLLDTQYF; CDR3nt: TGCAGTGCTAGCCTTCTCGATACGCAGTATTTT
d_gene: TRBD1; abundance: once; j_gene: TRBJ2-7; v_gene: TRBV28; CDR3aa: CASKDRGAYEQYF; CDR3nt: TGTGCCAGCAAGGACAGGGGGGCCTACGAGCAGTACTTC
d_gene: TRBD1; abundance: -; j_gene: TRBJ2-7; v_gene: TRBV27; CDR3aa: CASSAGQGAPYEQYF; CDR3nt: TGTGCCAGCAGTGCGGGACAGGGGGCCCCCTACGAGCAGTACTTC
d_gene: -; abundance: -; j_gene: TRBJ2-1; v_gene: TRBV6-1; CDR3aa: CASSEGIFSKGYNEQFF; CDR3nt: TGTGCCAGCAGTGAAGGTATATTTAGCAAGGGGTACAATGAGCAGTTCTTC
d_gene: -; abundance: -; j_gene: TRBJ2-2; v_gene: TRBV5-1; CDR3aa: CASSLGQGSNTGELFF; CDR3nt: TGCGCCAGCAGCTTGGGCCAGGGGAGTAACACCGGGGAGCTGTTTTTT
d_gene: -; abundance: -; j_gene: TRBJ1-2; v_gene: TRBV5-6; CDR3aa: CASSLQGTDYGYTF; CDR3nt: TGTGCCAGCAGCTTGCAGGGTACGGACTATGGCTACACCTTC
d_gene: TRBD1; abundance: -; j_gene: TRBJ1-4; v_gene: TRBV19; CDR3aa: CASSTPSGQGSEKLFF; CDR3nt: TGTGCCAGTAGTACCCCCTCGGGACAGGGTAGTGAAAAACTGTTTTTT
d_gene: -; abundance: -; j_gene: TRBJ1-2; v_gene: TRBV5-5; CDR3aa: CASSLEGVRYGYTF; CDR3nt: TGTGCCAGCAGCTTGGAAGGGGTTCGTTATGGCTACACCTTC
d_gene: TRBD1; abundance: -; j_gene: TRBJ1-2; v_gene: TRBV18; CDR3aa: CASSPGTDYGYTF; CDR3nt: TGTGCCAGCTCACCTGGGACAGATTATGGCTACACCTTC
d_gene: -; abundance: -; j_gene: TRBJ2-1; v_gene: TRBV27; CDR3aa: CASSLLDSSYNEQFF; CDR3nt: TGTGCCAGCAGTTTACTGGACTCGTCCTACAATGAGCAGTTCTTC
d_gene: -; abundance: -; j_gene: TRBJ2-6; v_gene: TRBV30; CDR3aa: CAWRPLWGRGANVLTF; CDR3nt: TGTGCCTGGAGGCCCCTCTGGGGGCGAGGGGCCAACGTCCTGACTTTC
d_gene: -; abundance: -; j_gene: TRBJ1-1; v_gene: TRBV7-6; CDR3aa: CASSNLQGEAFF; CDR3nt: TGTGCCAGCAGCAACCTGCAGGGAGAAGCTTTCTTT
d_gene: -; abundance: -; j_gene: TRBJ1-2; v_gene: TRBV14; CDR3aa: CASSGGNLGNPYGYTF; CDR3nt: TGTGCCAGCAGCGGAGGAAACCTAGGGAACCCCTATGGCTACACCTTC
d_gene: -; abundance: -; j_gene: TRBJ2-5; v_gene: TRBV29-1; CDR3aa: CSVTQGRETQYF; CDR3nt: TGCAGCGTCACACAGGGGAGGGAGACCCAGTACTTC
d_gene: -; abundance: once; j_gene: TRBJ1-2; v_gene: TRBV5-6; CDR3aa: CASSLDAALTGYTF; CDR3nt: TGTGCCAGCAGCTTGGACGCCGCACTTACCGGCTACACCTTC
d_gene: -; abundance: -; j_gene: TRBJ2-5; v_gene: TRBV12-3/TRBV12-4; CDR3aa: CASKFGGGETQYF; CDR3nt: TGTGCCAGCAAGTTTGGGGGCGGCGAGACCCAGTACTTC
d_gene: -; abundance: once; j_gene: TRBJ1-1; v_gene: TRBV5-4; CDR3aa: CASAGRGALNTEAFF; CDR3nt: TGTGCCAGCGCGGGGCGGGGGGCCCTGAACACTGAAGCTTTCTTT
d_gene: TRBD1; abundance: -; j_gene: TRBJ1-4; v_gene: TRBV9; CDR3aa: CASSVFGTGDEKLFF; CDR3nt: TGTGCCAGCAGCGTATTCGGGACAGGGGACGAAAAACTGTTTTTT
d_gene: TRBD2; abundance: few; j_gene: TRBJ2-1; v_gene: TRBV5-1; CDR3aa: CASSSNSGAPYNEQFF; CDR3nt: TGCGCCAGCAGCTCCAATAGCGGGGCACCCTACAATGAGCAGTTCTTC
d_gene: -; abundance: -; j_gene: TRBJ1-5; v_gene: TRBV12-3/TRBV12-4; CDR3aa: CASSLTGDQPQHF; CDR3nt: TGTGCCAGCAGTTTAACGGGAGATCAGCCCCAGCATTTT
d_gene: TRBD1; abundance: few; j_gene: TRBJ1-2; v_gene: TRBV28; CDR3aa: CASRDRDRGYGYTF; CDR3nt: TGTGCCAGCAGGGACCGGGACAGGGGCTATGGCTACACCTTC
d_gene: -; abundance: -; j_gene: TRBJ1-1; v_gene: TRBV5-1; CDR3aa: CASSLDTLPLNTEAFF; CDR3nt: TGCGCCAGCAGCTTGGACACCCTTCCCTTGAACACTGAAGCTTTCTTT
d_gene: TRBD1; abundance: -; j_gene: TRBJ1-4; v_gene: TRBV5-6; CDR3aa: CASSLGTAFEKLFF; CDR3nt: TGTGCCAGCAGCCTAGGGACAGCCTTTGAAAAACTGTTTTTT
d_gene: TRBD2; abundance: -; j_gene: TRBJ2-7; v_gene: TRBV6-2/TRBV6-3; CDR3aa: CASSLLAGLNEQYF; CDR3nt: TGTGCCAGCAGCTTACTAGCGGGACTCAACGAGCAGTACTTC
d_gene: TRBD1; abundance: -; j_gene: TRBJ2-5; v_gene: TRBV4-1; CDR3aa: CASSQDKRQGYRETQYF; CDR3nt: TGCGCCAGCAGCCAAGATAAACGACAGGGGTATCGGGAGACCCAGTACTTC
d_gene: -; abundance: -; j_gene: TRBJ2-7; v_gene: TRBV6-9; CDR3aa: CASSSLTMLTYEQYF; CDR3nt: TGTGCCAGCAGTTCCTTGACAATGTTGACCTACGAGCAGTACTTC
d_gene: -; abundance: -; j_gene: TRBJ1-5; v_gene: TRBV2; CDR3aa: CASGGLGQPQHF; CDR3nt: TGTGCCAGCGGAGGGCTCGGACAGCCCCAGCATTTT
d_gene: -; abundance: -; j_gene: TRBJ1-1; v_gene: TRBV19; CDR3aa: CASSWGGLGTEAFF; CDR3nt: TGTGCCAGTAGTTGGGGGGGCCTGGGCACTGAAGCTTTCTTT
d_gene: TRBD2; abundance: -; j_gene: TRBJ2-5; v_gene: TRBV5-1; CDR3aa: CASSLDEGGLAVLGETQYF; CDR3nt: TGCGCCAGCAGCTTGGACGAAGGAGGACTAGCGGTCCTCGGAGAGACCCAGTACTTC
d_gene: TRBD2; abundance: -; j_gene: TRBJ2-1; v_gene: TRBV7-9; CDR3aa: CASSSGTSGLGDEQFF; CDR3nt: TGTGCCAGCAGCTCCGGGACTAGCGGTCTGGGCGATGAGCAGTTCTTC
d_gene: -; abundance: -; j_gene: TRBJ2-7; v_gene: TRBV28; CDR3aa: CASSLGGGEQYF; CDR3nt: TGTGCCAGCAGTTTGGGGGGTGGCGAGCAGTACTTC
d_gene: -; abundance: -; j_gene: TRBJ2-2; v_gene: TRBV11-3; CDR3aa: CASSLAQNTGELFF; CDR3nt: TGTGCCAGCAGCTTAGCCCAAAACACCGGGGAGCTGTTTTTT
d_gene: -; abundance: -; j_gene: TRBJ2-7; v_gene: TRBV5-6; CDR3aa: CASTLDRRSYEQYF; CDR3nt: TGTGCCAGCACCCTGGACAGACGCTCCTACGAGCAGTACTTC
d_gene: -; abundance: -; j_gene: TRBJ2-1; v_gene: TRBV3-1/TRBV3-2; CDR3aa: CASSQDSEGRDNEQFF; CDR3nt: TGTGCCAGCAGCCAAGATTCCGAGGGAAGGGACAATGAGCAGTTCTTC
d_gene: -; abundance: once; j_gene: TRBJ1-1; v_gene: TRBV30; CDR3aa: CAWSVSRRLTEAFF; CDR3nt: TGTGCCTGGAGTGTATCCCGTCGGTTGACTGAAGCTTTCTTT
d_gene: -; abundance: -; j_gene: TRBJ1-2; v_gene: TRBV19; CDR3aa: CASSLGGDYGYTF; CDR3nt: TGTGCCAGCTCACTAGGCGGCGACTATGGCTACACCTTC
d_gene: -; abundance: once; j_gene: TRBJ2-5; v_gene: TRBV24-1; CDR3aa: CATSDPGTGSQETQYF; CDR3nt: TGTGCCACCAGTGATCCGGGGACTGGATCCCAAGAGACCCAGTACTTC
d_gene: TRBD1; abundance: -; j_gene: TRBJ2-7; v_gene: TRBV10-2; CDR3aa: CASSGNRGEQYF; CDR3nt: TGCGCCAGCAGTGGAAACAGGGGCGAGCAGTACTTC
d_gene: TRBD2; abundance: -; j_gene: TRBJ2-7; v_gene: TRBV27; CDR3aa: CASSSQNSGNAYEQYF; CDR3nt: TGTGCCAGCAGTTCCCAGAATAGCGGGAATGCGTACGAGCAGTACTTC